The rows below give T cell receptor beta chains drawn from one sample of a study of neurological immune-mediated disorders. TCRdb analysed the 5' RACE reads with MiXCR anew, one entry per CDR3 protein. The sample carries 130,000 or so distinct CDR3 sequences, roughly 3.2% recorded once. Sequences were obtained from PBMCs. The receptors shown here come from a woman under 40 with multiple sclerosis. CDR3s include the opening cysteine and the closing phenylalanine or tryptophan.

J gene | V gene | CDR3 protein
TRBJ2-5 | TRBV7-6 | CASSHIGETQYF
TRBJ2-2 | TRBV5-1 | CASRGISGGTGELFF
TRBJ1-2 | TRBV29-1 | CSVHSDFNYGYTF
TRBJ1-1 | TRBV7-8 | CASSSFRAGPYTEAFF
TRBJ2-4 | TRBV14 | CASSQDSGPDFNRVQYF
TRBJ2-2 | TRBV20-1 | CSASSLSTGELFF
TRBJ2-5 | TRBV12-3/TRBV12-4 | CASSPAGTEETQYF
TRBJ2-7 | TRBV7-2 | CASSRQATYEQYF
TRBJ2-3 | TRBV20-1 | CSARDPVEGSGGTDTQYF
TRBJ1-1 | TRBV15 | CATSRRTGSTEAFF
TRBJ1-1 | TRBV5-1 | CASSLSRPYNTEAFF
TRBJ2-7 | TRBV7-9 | CASSLARGEEQYF
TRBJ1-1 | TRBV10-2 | CASKGEPVKMNTEAFF